These T cell receptor beta chains were read from a single sample in a study of T cells expressing NK-cell markers. TCRdb re-called the 5' RACE reads and catalogs CDR3 proteins one per entry, DNA excluded. The sample's table shows fewer than 200,000 distinct CDR3 sequences. Sequenced sample: blood T cells: a sorted CD56 or NKG2C T cell subset, CD4+ or CD8+ T cells, or bulk PBMC T cells (not recorded which). The origin of the receptors is a woman between 18 and 70 years old in good health. The CDR3 runs from the conserved cysteine through the conserved F or W. Each record gives: J gene, V gene, CDR3 protein.

TRBJ2-7 TRBV28 CASSQDSRGSYEQYF
TRBJ2-2 TRBV7-9 CASSSQGNTGELFF
TRBJ2-6 TRBV12-3/TRBV12-4 CASSLPPGQISGANVLTF
TRBJ2-1 TRBV12-3/TRBV12-4 CASSRATNYNEQFF
TRBJ2-1 TRBV12-3/TRBV12-4 CASSLAFGDRGYNEQFF
TRBJ1-6 TRBV11-1 CASSPGTGGDSPLHF
TRBJ1-5 TRBV9 CASSPSTGRGNQPQHF
TRBJ2-5 TRBV2 CASTRLGSQQETQYF
TRBJ2-7 TRBV2 CASSGQGEQYF
TRBJ2-7 TRBV7-9 CASSLAGSGGSYEQYF
TRBJ2-2 TRBV5-1 CASRTPTGTTGELFF
TRBJ2-7 TRBV15 CATSRAGTPPYEQYF
TRBJ1-3 TRBV4-2 CASSQDRASRNTIYF
TRBJ2-3 TRBV5-1 CASSLENPSTDTQYF
TRBJ2-5 TRBV7-2 CASSLAELAGTETQYF
TRBJ2-1 TRBV20-1 CSARPPGLALNEQFF
TRBJ2-7 TRBV7-3 CASSLRVSGGLQYEQYF
TRBJ2-1 TRBV29-1 CSVDRTSGSNEQFF
TRBJ1-5 TRBV20-1 CSAQGDRNQPQHF
TRBJ2-1 TRBV24-1 CAVSGGRLREQFF
TRBJ2-7 TRBV10-3 CAISEDRGRGEQYF
TRBJ1-1 TRBV6-1 CASSESFWVSQAFF
TRBJ1-4 TRBV29-1 CSAKWTGRGLEKLFF
TRBJ2-5 TRBV29-1 CSVEGLVRETQYF
TRBJ2-7 TRBV5-1 CASSPSGGPSYEQYF
TRBJ1-5 TRBV21-1 CASSKDSYSNQPQHF
TRBJ2-7 TRBV5-6 CASSHRALISYEQYF
TRBJ2-2 TRBV2 CASSVGVRDTGELFF
TRBJ2-5 TRBV7-9 CASSFGRETQYF
TRBJ2-1 TRBV5-1 CASSFGTSGISEQFF
TRBJ1-1 TRBV10-3 CAIRYRENTEAFF
TRBJ1-3 TRBV9 CASSVEGQGHGTIYF
TRBJ1-2 TRBV5-1 CASSPDRERGYTF
TRBJ2-7 TRBV5-1 CASSLGGLGPSRIEQYF
TRBJ1-2 TRBV20-1 CSARGGASGYTF
TRBJ2-7 TRBV20-1 CSARRQLYEQYF
TRBJ2-1 TRBV21-1 CASSKRAGGMTGNYNEQFF
TRBJ2-3 TRBV20-1 CSARVSISDTQYF
TRBJ2-7 TRBV5-6 CASSRVPTYEQYF
TRBJ2-3 TRBV5-1 CASSSYGEGTADTQYF